Listed below are T cell receptor beta chains from one sample, sequenced in a study of blood T cells in healthy people across ages. A single record per CDR3 protein comes from TCRdb applying MiXCR to the 5' RACE reads. The sample yields some 1.5 million distinct CDR3 sequences, roughly 43% seen once. Source material: blood. All receptors derive from a woman aged 18-29 years in good health. Both conserved end residues are part of each CDR3. The D gene is left open where the match is weak. Clone size, where shown, is once, few, many, or a class for clones that have expanded.

j_call clone_size v_call d_call cdr3_aa cdr3_nt
TRBJ2-1 many TRBV12-3/TRBV12-4 NA CASSLEARAYNEQFF TGTGCCAGCAGTTTAGAGGCAAGAGCATACAATGAGCAGTTCTTC
TRBJ2-5 NA TRBV3-1 TRBD1 CASSQLDREETQYF TGTGCCAGCAGCCAGCTGGACAGGGAAGAGACCCAGTACTTC
TRBJ1-2 NA TRBV10-3 NA CAISEGNYGYTF TGTGCCATCAGTGAGGGTAACTATGGCTACACCTTC
TRBJ2-1 few TRBV7-9 TRBD2 CASSSEFRLAGSYNEQFF TGTGCCAGCAGCTCCGAATTTAGGCTAGCGGGGTCCTACAATGAGCAGTTCTTC
TRBJ1-5 once TRBV6-6 NA CASSIGRDSNQPQHF TGTGCCAGCAGTATAGGCCGGGACAGCAATCAGCCCCAGCATTTT
TRBJ2-7 few TRBV10-3 NA CAISDQTGYEQYF TGTGCCATCAGTGATCAGACGGGCTACGAGCAGTACTTC
TRBJ2-1 few TRBV7-9 NA CASSPRATLYNEQFF TGTGCCAGCAGCCCTCGGGCTACCCTCTACAATGAGCAGTTCTTC
TRBJ2-7 few TRBV6-2/TRBV6-3 TRBD1 CASSHRDRGHEQYF TGTGCCAGCAGTCACCGGGACAGGGGCCACGAGCAGTACTTC
TRBJ2-1 NA TRBV7-2 NA CASSPTVYNEQFF TGTGCCAGCAGCCCGACTGTCTACAATGAGCAGTTCTTC
TRBJ2-2 few TRBV6-5 TRBD1 CASTQDRDTGELFF TGTGCCAGCACTCAGGACAGGGACACCGGGGAGCTGTTTTTT
TRBJ1-5 few TRBV20-1 NA CSARWGSNQPQHF TGCAGTGCTAGATGGGGTAGCAATCAGCCCCAGCATTTT
TRBJ2-7 NA TRBV24-1 TRBD1 CATGGQGAYEQYF TGTGCCACCGGTGGACAGGGGGCCTACGAGCAGTACTTC
TRBJ2-1 few TRBV20-1 TRBD2 CSVRIGGGQSGSYNEQFF TGCAGTGTTCGAATCGGGGGAGGTCAGAGCGGGAGTTACAATGAGCAGTTCTTC
TRBJ2-1 NA TRBV6-1 NA CASSARKLRGAYNEQFF TGTGCCAGCAGTGCGAGGAAGCTGAGAGGCGCCTACAATGAGCAGTTCTTC
TRBJ2-1 few TRBV20-1 TRBD1 CSARRGQGSYNEQFF TGCAGTGCTAGAAGGGGACAGGGGTCCTACAATGAGCAGTTCTTC
TRBJ2-3 NA TRBV27 TRBD1 CASSIRYRGTDTQYF TGTGCCAGCAGTATCCGATACAGGGGGACAGATACGCAGTATTTT
TRBJ2-1 few TRBV7-2 NA CASSLGGQSYNEQFF TGTGCCAGCAGCTTAGGCGGCCAGTCGTACAATGAGCAGTTCTTC
TRBJ2-1 NA TRBV11-2 TRBD2 CASSRTSVFPYNEQFF TGTGCCAGCAGTCGGACTAGCGTGTTCCCCTACAATGAGCAGTTCTTC
TRBJ2-1 NA TRBV7-6 NA CASSLAGGQGTEQFF TGTGCCAGCAGCTTAGCGGGAGGTCAGGGTACTGAGCAGTTCTTC
TRBJ1-2 few TRBV6-6 TRBD1 CASSYTQGANGYTF TGTGCCAGCAGTTACACACAGGGGGCAAATGGCTACACCTTC
TRBJ2-3 few TRBV10-3 TRBD2 CAISAPGLAGADTQYF TGTGCCATCAGCGCCCCGGGACTAGCGGGAGCAGATACGCAGTATTTT
TRBJ2-7 many TRBV7-9 TRBD2 CASSLAGGHEQYF TGCGCCAGCAGCTTGGCGGGAGGACACGAGCAGTACTTC
TRBJ1-2 NA TRBV12-3/TRBV12-4 NA CASSTRPVGVYGYTF TGTGCCAGCAGTACACGTCCCGTGGGGGTATATGGCTACACCTTC
TRBJ2-1 NA TRBV29-1 TRBD1 CSVGQRRDRAGNEQFF TGCAGCGTTGGACAAAGGCGGGACAGGGCCGGCAATGAGCAGTTCTTC
TRBJ2-1 few TRBV6-6 TRBD1 CASRKGQGFDEQFF TGTGCCAGCAGGAAGGGACAGGGGTTCGACGAGCAGTTCTTC
TRBJ2-1 few TRBV5-1 NA CASSPTAGWNEQFF TGCGCCAGCAGCCCCACCGCGGGCTGGAATGAGCAGTTCTTC
TRBJ1-1 few TRBV20-1 NA CSASEDSYTEAFF TGCAGTGCTAGCGAGGACAGTTACACTGAAGCTTTCTTT
TRBJ2-7 once TRBV21-1 NA CASSESYNEQYF TGTGCCAGCAGCGAGTCCTACAATGAGCAGTACTTC
TRBJ1-6 few TRBV3-1 NA CASSQIRGSPLHF TGTGCCAGCAGCCAAATAAGGGGCTCACCCCTCCACTTT
TRBJ1-1 few TRBV5-5 NA CASSWTVSTEAFF TGTGCCAGCAGCTGGACAGTTAGCACTGAAGCTTTCTTT
TRBJ2-5 few TRBV7-2 NA CASSSSRTQYF TGTGCCAGCAGCTCTTCGCGGACCCAGTACTTC
TRBJ2-7 NA TRBV7-2 TRBD2 CASSLDPAGGTYEQYF TGTGCCAGCAGCTTAGATCCCGCGGGGGGTACCTACGAGCAGTACTTC
TRBJ2-1 NA TRBV7-2 NA CASSPVRGSYNEQFF TGTGCCAGCAGCCCCGTTAGAGGTTCCTACAATGAGCAGTTCTTC
TRBJ1-6 NA TRBV7-2 TRBD1 CASSLMGQGDSPLHF TGTGCCAGCAGCTTAATGGGACAGGGGGACTCACCCCTCCACTTT
TRBJ1-2 NA TRBV29-1 NA CSVDKDQGQGNYGYTF TGCAGCGTTGATAAAGATCAGGGGCAGGGGAACTATGGCTACACCTTC
TRBJ1-2 few TRBV20-1 NA CSATGDRRGYGYTF TGCAGTGCTACCGGGGATAGACGCGGCTATGGCTACACCTTC
TRBJ2-5 many TRBV29-1 TRBD2 CSVEVLAGGRQETQYF TGCAGCGTTGAAGTCCTAGCGGGAGGTCGACAAGAGACCCAGTACTTC